This record concerns one TCR beta chain sequence. The data stem from a study of blood T cell repertoires in COVID-19. Study details: In each case, the material was cDNA or gDNA derived from T cells, B-cell-depleted T cells, or PBMCs.

How the authors handled the data: By means of reference gene primer amplification, nucleated cell counts were estimated. Clones were read by immunoSEQ multiplex PCR, and TCRdb kept only the in-frame ones, dropping some. V and J calls and clone size are copied from that table; D and trimming were computed from the DNA. The sample has a few hundred thousand clones, approximately 85% seen once. Germline-derived CDR1 and CDR2 are LNHDA and SQIVND (reference sequence). Trimming took 6 bases from V and 7 from J; bases not matched to a gene: 4. The CDR3 consists of 13 residues. The receptor was derived from a woman in her seventies with COVID-19, enrolled during active disease. V usage is TRBV19 and J usage is TRBJ2-1; 9 nucleotides align to TRBD2. The material sequenced was peripheral blood. CDR3 DNA: TGTGCCAGTAGCCCTCTAGCGGGAAATGAGCAGTTCTTC. This translates into CASSPLAGNEQFF.